This T cell receptor (beta chain) was obtained from a study of blood T cell repertoires in COVID-19. Whole-study context: Whether acute or convalescent, the COVID-19 samples came from the United States, Italy and Spain. The cDNA or gDNA used as material had been derived from T cells, B-cell-depleted T cells, or PBMCs.

Under the authors' procedure: Reference gene primer amplification gave nucleated cell count estimates. Some clones are missing from TCRdb's copy, which holds only in-frame ones; the method was immunoSEQ multiplex PCR. V and J calls and clone size are given by that table; D and trimming were obtained from the DNA. The sample includes about 75,000 clones, around 88% of them seen just once. The V end lost 0 bases, the J end lost 2 bases, and 12 bases lay between the germline ends. There are 16 residues in the CDR3. Germline loops: CDR1 SGHRS, CDR2 YFSETQ. The sequenced sample was peripheral blood. The receptor comes from a woman aged 70-85 years with acute or convalescent COVID-19. V gene TRBV5-1 combines with J gene TRBJ2-1; D perhaps matches TRBD1 (6 bases). The CDR3 DNA reads TGCGCCAGCAGCTTGGTCCCAGGGGCGACCTACAATGAGCAGTTCTTC. Translated: CASSLVPGATYNEQFF.